These 12 T cell receptor beta chains came from one sample sequenced in a study of radiation and T cells in renal cell carcinoma. Time point described: blood 4 weeks post-SBRT, at nephrectomy. Treatment meaning: 15 Gy SBRT to primary tumor, nephrectomy 4 weeks later. Assay used: immunoSEQ multiplex PCR; TCRdb lists only in-frame clones, some missing. The sample contains 150,000 to 200,000 clones, 88% of which appear only once. The sequenced sample was blood, obtained from a patient whose treatment included radiotherapy and nephrectomy. The source is a woman between 50 and 59 years old with renal cell carcinoma.

V and J are TRBV7-9 and TRBJ2-1, with TRBD2 identical over 8 bases. This CDR3 is built from 15 residues. From germline, CDR1 is SEHNR and CDR2 FQNEAQ (reference sequence). V was clipped by 0 bases and J by 6 bases; unmatched bases: 4. CDR3 protein: CASSLAGAGANEQFF. CDR3 in DNA: TGTGCCAGCAGCTTAGCGGGAGCGGGGGCCAATGAGCAGTTCTTC.

The rearrangement links TRBV12-2 to TRBJ1-1; the table's D call of TRBD1 was not tested on the DNA. TRBV12-2 is a pseudogene. This CDR3 has 13 amino acids. The CDR3 DNA reads TGTGCCAGCAGCCTCTTTAAAGGACATGAAGCTTTCTTT. Protein sequence: CASSLFKGHEAFF.

The V gene is TRBV5-1, the J gene TRBJ2-5; no clear D. Trimming pared 0 bases from V and 4 bases from J, leaving 4 bases between. This CDR3 has 12 amino acids. CDR1 and CDR2 (germline): SGHRS, YFSETQ. CDR3 amino acids: CASSLGRETQYF. The CDR3 DNA is TGCGCCAGCAGCTTGGGGCGAGAGACCCAGTACTTC.

This sequence joins TRBV14 and TRBJ1-2, with 9 bases fitting TRBD1. Germline V gene data show CDR1 as SGHDN and CDR2 as FVKESK. The CDR3 length is 12 residues. V lost 4 bases to trimming and J lost 8 bases; unmatched junction nucleotides: 2. This CDR3 reads CASSRDREGYTF. As DNA, the CDR3 is TGTGCCAGCAGCCGGGACAGGGAAGGCTACACCTTC.

This chain joins TRBV19 and TRBJ1-6; weak D call: TRBD1 (5 bases). Looked up from germline, CDR1 is LNHDA and CDR2 is SQIVND (reference sequence). The CDR3 contains 15 residues. V lost 5 bases and J lost 5, with 13 bases in between. The CDR3 sequence is CASSPQGQDNSPLHF. The CDR3 DNA is TGTGCCAGTAGTCCCCAGGGTCAGGATAATTCACCCCTCCACTTT.

This chain uses TRBV5-1 with TRBJ2-7, with D uncertain. Trimming left V 0 bases short and J 4 bases short, with 11 bases between. CDR1 is SGHRS, CDR2 YFSETQ, per germline. The CDR3 consists of 14 residues. The CDR3 is CASSLGTVSYEQYF. The CDR3 coding sequence is TGCGCCAGCAGCTTGGGGACGGTTTCGTACGAGCAGTACTTC.

V and J are TRBV5-1 and TRBJ1-2; 8 bases map to TRBD1. The CDR3 length is 17 residues. V shed 0 bases, J shed 4 bases, and the junction held 11 bases outside the gene matches. Germline V CDR1 and CDR2: SGHRS, YFSETQ. The CDR3 DNA is TGCGCCAGCAGCTTGGAAAGTGCAGGGGGCGATGGCTATGGCTACACCTTC. This sequence encodes CASSLESAGGDGYGYTF.

The genes are TRBV6-5 and TRBJ2-5; TRBD2 might be the D (6 bases). This CDR3 contains 13 residues. The V end lost 7 bases, the J end lost 5 bases, and 14 bases lay between the germline ends. CDR1 MNHEY and CDR2 SVGAGI come from the germline V gene. This CDR3 is CASTATRSETQYF. In DNA form, the CDR3 reads TGTGCCAGCACAGCGACTAGGAGTGAGACCCAGTACTTC.

The chain recombines TRBV7-9 with TRBJ2-1; D perhaps matches TRBD1 (5 bases). Germline V gene sequence: CDR1 SEHNR, CDR2 FQNEAQ (reference sequence). V was pared by 5 bases and J by 1 base, with 15 bases between. The CDR3 contains 16 residues. The CDR3 is CASSPPGQISYNEQFF. CDR3 DNA: TGTGCCAGCAGCCCCCCCGGACAAATATCCTACAATGAGCAGTTCTTC.

The V call is TRBV30, the J call TRBJ1-2, with D unclear. Per the germline V gene, CDR1 is GTSNPN and CDR2 is SVGIG (reference sequence). Deletions cut 1 base from V and 8 bases from J, with 11 bases between. The CDR3 has 12 residues. CDR3: CAWSGTRGGYTF. The CDR3, as DNA: TGTGCCTGGAGTGGGACTCGCGGAGGCTACACCTTC.

This clone turned up a few times. V gene TRBV6-1 combines with J gene TRBJ1-1, with TRBD1 as a possible D gene (5 bases). The germline V gene has CDR1 MNHNS and CDR2 SASEGT. The CDR3 runs 10 residues. Trimming took 7 bases from V and 11 from J, leaving 11 bases between them. CDR3 amino acids: CASMGRKAFF. CDR3 bases: TGTGCCAGCATGGGGCGGAAGGCTTTCTTT.

The chain links TRBV5-1 to TRBJ2-3, with 8 bases identical to TRBD2. CDR1 is SGHRS, CDR2 YFSETQ, per germline. J gave up 6 bases and V 4 bases, and 7 bases lay outside the gene matches. The CDR3 is 14 residues long. CDR3 sequence: CASSTGGAGDTQYF. CDR3 DNA: TGCGCCAGCAGCACCGGGGGGGCCGGGGATACGCAGTATTTT. The variable domain in full, completed from reference TRBV5-1 and TRBJ2-3, reads KAGVTQTPRYLIKTRGQQVTLSCSPISGHRSVSWYQQTPGQGLQFLFEYFSETQRNKGNFPGRFSGRQFSNSRSEMNVSTLELGDSALYLCASSTGGAGDTQYFGPGTRLTVL.